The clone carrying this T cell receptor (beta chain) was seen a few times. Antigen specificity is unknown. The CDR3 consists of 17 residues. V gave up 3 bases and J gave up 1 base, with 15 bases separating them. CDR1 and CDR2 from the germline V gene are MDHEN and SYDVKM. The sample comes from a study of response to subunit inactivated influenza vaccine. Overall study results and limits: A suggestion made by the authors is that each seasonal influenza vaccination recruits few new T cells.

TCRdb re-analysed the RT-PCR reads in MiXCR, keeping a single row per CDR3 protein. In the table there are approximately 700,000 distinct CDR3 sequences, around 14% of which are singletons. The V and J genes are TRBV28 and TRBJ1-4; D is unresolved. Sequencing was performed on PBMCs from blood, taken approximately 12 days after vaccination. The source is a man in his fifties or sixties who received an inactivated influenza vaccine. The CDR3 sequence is CASSFGFYGITNEKLFF. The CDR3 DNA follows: TGTGCCAGCAGTTTTGGGTTCTATGGTATAACTAATGAAAAACTGTTTTTT.